The 23 T cell receptor beta chains presented below share a single source sample, sequenced in a study of T cell repertoires in cytomegalovirus infection. Each CDR3 protein is one row after TCRdb ran MiXCR on the reads. The sample holds under 200,000 distinct CDR3 sequences; 8% to 10% are singletons and the top ten take around 4.4%. The sequenced sample consisted of PBMCs. These receptors were taken from a human donor in good health (CMV status not recorded). Some clones in this sample may be carry-over from other donors' samples.

This clonotype was seen repeatedly, ten times or more. V and J are TRBV7-2 and TRBJ1-5; the D gene is possibly TRBD1 (6 bases). The germline V gene encodes CDR1 SGHTA and CDR2 FQGNSA. Trimming cost V 5 bases and J 5 bases, with 16 bases left between them. This CDR3 is 15 amino acids long. The CDR3 DNA is TGTGCCAGCAGCCTATACAGGGCTTCGGATCAGCCCCAGCATTTT. As protein: CASSLYRASDQPQHF. Full variable domain (remainder filled in from reference TRBV7-2 and TRBJ1-5): GAGVSQSPSNKVTEKGKDVELRCDPISGHTALYWYRQSLGQGLEFLIYFQGNSAPDKSGLPSDRFSAERTGGSVSTLTIQRTQQEDSAVYLCASSLYRASDQPQHFGDGTRLSIL.

At least ten counts were recorded for this clonotype. The chain links TRBV7-2 to TRBJ1-4; D possibly corresponds to TRBD1 (6 bases). The CDR3 covers 15 residues. CDR1 SGHTA and CDR2 FQGNSA come from the germline V gene. V was clipped by 1 base and J by 7 bases, with 13 bases between them. CDR3 nucleotide sequence: TGTGCCAGCAGCTTAGGGCGAGCAGGGGTTGAAAAACTGTTTTTT. Its translation: CASSLGRAGVEKLFF. Based on the CDR3 plus reference TRBV7-2 and TRBJ1-4, the full variable domain is GAGVSQSPSNKVTEKGKDVELRCDPISGHTALYWYRQSLGQGLEFLIYFQGNSAPDKSGLPSDRFSAERTGGSVSTLTIQRTQQEDSAVYLCASSLGRAGVEKLFFGSGTQLSVL.

This clonotype came up a few times. The chain links TRBV29-1 to TRBJ1-1, with D uncertain. CDR1 is SQVTM and CDR2 is ANQGSEA in the germline V gene. CDR3 length: 13 amino acids. V lost 8 bases to trimming and J lost 4 bases, with 17 bases between them. The CDR3 coding sequence is TGCAGCTCCCGACCTAGAGAAACCACTGAAGCTTTCTTT. This gives the protein CSSRPRETTEAFF.

Of note for this clonotype: This could be a read error, since a much larger clone is one nucleotide away. V and J are TRBV12-3 or TRBV12-4 and TRBJ1-1; the D gene is possibly TRBD1 (6 bases). CDR3 size: 14 residues. Trimming removed 3 bases at V and 7 bases at J, with 15 bases between. CDR3 nucleotide sequence: TGTGCCAGCAGTTTGTCCGGCAGGGGTGGTGAAGCTTTCTTT. This translates into CASSLSGRGGEAFF.

To note about this clonotype: The junction departs from the called germline gene at one end, perhaps through a read error. The rearrangement joins TRBV7-2 to TRBJ2-3; D unresolved. This CDR3 has 12 residues. CDR1 is SGHTA, CDR2 FQGNSA, per germline. Here the CDR3 DNA reads TGTGCCAGCAGCCCCTACACAGATCCGCAGTATTTT. Protein sequence: CASSPYTDPQYF.

This clonotype came up many times. This rearrangement joins TRBV7-2 to TRBJ1-6; D is possibly TRBD1 (6 bases). V was clipped by 5 bases and J by 5 bases, with 10 bases between them. CDR3 size: 14 residues. The germline gives CDR1 SGHTA, CDR2 FQGNSA. The CDR3 nucleotides are TGTGCCAGCAGCCCCGGGACACATAATTCACCCCTCCACTTT. Protein product: CASSPGTHNSPLHF.

The table lists this clonotype with many counts. The CDR3 DNA is TGTGCCAGCAGCATAGAAACCGGGACAGGGGGAAACACCATATATTTT. Its translation: CASSIETGTGGNTIYF. This sequence joins TRBV7-2 and TRBJ1-3, with 9 bases fitting TRBD1. CDR3 length: 16 amino acids. The J segment lost 4 bases and the V segment lost 5 bases, leaving 9 bases of the junction unmatched. Germline values: CDR1 SGHTA, CDR2 FQGNSA.

This chain uses TRBV18 with TRBJ1-1; D may be TRBD1 (5 bases). The CDR3 has 15 amino acids. V was cut by 2 bases and J by 7 bases, with 17 bases left in between. Germline assignment: CDR1 KGHSH and CDR2 LQKENI. DNA of the CDR3: TGTGCCAGCTCACCAGGCAGGGCACTTATAAATGAAGCTTTCTTT. Amino acid sequence: CASSPGRALINEAFF.

This clonotype has ten or more counts. The gene calls are TRBV12-3 or TRBV12-4 and TRBJ2-5, with D maybe TRBD1 (5 bases). The CDR3 is 13 amino acids. Trimming stripped 3 bases from V and 3 bases from J, with 8 bases between. CDR3 bases: TGTGCCAGCAGTTTGTCCAGGGAAGAGACCCAGTACTTC. This translates into CASSLSREETQYF.

The V gene is TRBV20-1, the J gene TRBJ2-1, with D tentatively TRBD1 or TRBD2 (5 bases each). The ends were cut back, 3 bases at V and 1 base at J, with 13 bases in the middle. Germline CDR1 reads DFQATT; CDR2 reads SNEGSKA (reference sequence). The CDR3 totals 15 residues. CDR3 sequence (DNA): TGCAGTGCTAGGTCCGGGACGCCTTCCTACAATGAGCAGTTCTTC. Translated: CSARSGTPSYNEQFF.

This clonotype has a count of ten or more. J is TRBJ1-1 and V is TRBV7-2; the D gene is possibly TRBD1 (5 bases). CDR3 length equals 14 residues. Germline-derived CDR1 and CDR2 are SGHTA and FQGNSA. V was trimmed by 5 bases and J by 1 base, leaving 11 bases between them. The DNA for the CDR3 is TGTGCCAGCAGCCCGAGGGACCGGAACACTGAAGCTTTCTTT. Its protein is CASSPRDRNTEAFF.

This clonotype has a handful of counts. The chain uses TRBV10-3 and TRBJ2-7; tentative D call: TRBD2 (6 bases). The CDR3 length is 15 residues. CDR1 and CDR2 (germline): ENHRY, SYGVKD. V was cut by 4 bases and J by 2 bases, with 15 bases left in between. The CDR3 protein is CAISAHEQRAYEQYF. The CDR3 DNA sequence: TGTGCCATCAGTGCACATGAACAGCGGGCCTACGAGCAGTACTTC.

This clonotype was detected many times. V and J are TRBV28 and TRBJ1-4; 7 bases fit TRBD1. The length of the CDR3 is 15 residues. CDR1 is MDHEN, CDR2 SYDVKM, per germline. V dropped 1 base and J dropped 11; count of bases not matched to a gene: 10. The CDR3 DNA sequence: TGTGCCAGCAGTTTATTAACAGGGGCGATGGGGAAACTGTTTTTT. Amino acid sequence: CASSLLTGAMGKLFF.

This clonotype was detected ten times or more. V usage is TRBV7-2 and J usage is TRBJ1-6; the D gene is possibly TRBD1 (6 bases). Germline CDR1 and CDR2: SGHTA and FQGNSA. The CDR3 runs 17 residues. V was clipped by 5 bases and J by 6 bases, with 20 bases between them. CDR3 sequence (DNA): TGTGCCAGCAGCATCAGCAGAGGAGGGGGTGGTAATTCACCCCTCCACTTT. It specifies CASSISRGGGGNSPLHF.

This clonotype was found a few times. The rearrangement links TRBV20-1 to TRBJ2-3, with 9 bases aligning to TRBD2. This CDR3 has 15 residues. The junction had 8 bases not matched to a gene; V was cut back by 3 bases and J by 4 bases. Germline-derived CDR1 and CDR2 are DFQATT and SNEGSKA (reference sequence). The CDR3 DNA sequence: TGCAGTGCTAGTCGGGCGGGGGGGCCTCCAGATACGCAGTATTTT. Translation gives CSASRAGGPPDTQYF.

This clonotype has a count of ten or more. The rearrangement joins TRBV7-2 to TRBJ1-6, with 8 nucleotides matching TRBD1. V trimming: 3 bases; J trimming: 6 bases; junction bases outside the gene matches: 10. Germline V gene sequence: CDR1 SGHTA, CDR2 FQGNSA. The CDR3 is made up of 17 amino acids. The CDR3 region is CASSFDQGASFNSPLHF. CDR3 coding DNA: TGTGCCAGCAGCTTTGACCAGGGGGCTTCTTTTAATTCACCCCTCCACTTT.

The chain links TRBV30 to TRBJ1-1; 11 nucleotides agree with TRBD1. Looked up from germline, CDR1 is GTSNPN and CDR2 is SVGIG (reference sequence). The trim removed 2 bases at V and 7 bases at J, leaving 9 bases unmatched. The CDR3 has 15 amino acids. The CDR3 sequence: CAWSSRGQGAYEAFF. Written as DNA, the CDR3 is TGTGCCTGGAGTTCACGAGGACAGGGGGCGTATGAAGCTTTCTTT.

This clonotype was detected many times. The chain has TRBV7-2 and TRBJ2-1; 12 bases agree with TRBD2. Trimming took 5 bases from V and 3 from J; bases not matched to a gene: 11. The germline CDR1 and CDR2 sequences are SGHTA and FQGNSA. The CDR3 has 18 amino acids. The CDR3 DNA is TGTGCCAGCAGCCCGGACAGGATACTAGCGGGGGGCTACAATGAGCAGTTCTTC. Translating gives CASSPDRILAGGYNEQFF.

This clonotype was seen ten or more times. V usage is TRBV7-2 and J usage is TRBJ1-5; no clear D. The CDR3 is 17 amino acids. Germline lookup yields CDR1 SGHTA and CDR2 FQGNSA. The ends were cut back, 3 bases at V and 0 bases at J, with 15 bases in the middle. The CDR3 coding sequence is TGTGCCAGCAGCTTGGGTCCGACGCAGGATAGCAATCAGCCCCAGCATTTT. Its protein product is CASSLGPTQDSNQPQHF. Using reference TRBV7-2 and TRBJ1-5 for the parts outside the CDR3, the full variable domain is GAGVSQSPSNKVTEKGKDVELRCDPISGHTALYWYRQSLGQGLEFLIYFQGNSAPDKSGLPSDRFSAERTGGSVSTLTIQRTQQEDSAVYLCASSLGPTQDSNQPQHFGDGTRLSIL.

The chain carries TRBV10-3 and TRBJ1-2; a weak D match, TRBD1 (6 bases). The CDR3 loop spans 13 amino acids. Trimming removed 11 bases at V and 8 bases at J, with 21 bases between. Germline-derived CDR1 and CDR2 are ENHRY and SYGVKD. The CDR3 spells CASLPGGAGGYTF. DNA of the CDR3: TGTGCCTCTCTCCCGGGGGGGGCTGGGGGCTACACCTTC.

Many counts were recorded for this clonotype. The rearrangement uses TRBV7-3 and TRBJ2-3, with 8 bases matching TRBD2. CDR3 length: 16 residues. Trimming took 2 bases from V and 2 from J; bases not matched to a gene: 6. Germline values: CDR1 SGHTA, CDR2 FQGTGA. The CDR3 bases are TGTGCCAGCAGCTTAGGAGTCGGGAGGGCCACAGATACGCAGTATTTT. It yields the protein CASSLGVGRATDTQYF.

This clonotype has just a few counts. This chain joins TRBV10-3 and TRBJ1-3; weak D call: TRBD1 (5 bases). V lost 6 bases to trimming and J lost 11 bases, with 23 bases between them. CDR3 length: 15 residues. Germline-derived CDR1 and CDR2 are ENHRY and SYGVKD. The CDR3 here is CAIRGVPDITSPIYF. The CDR3 bases are TGTGCCATCAGGGGCGTCCCGGACATAACAAGTCCCATATATTTT.

V gene TRBV2 combines with J gene TRBJ1-4, with 11 positions matching TRBD1. After removal of 8 bases from V and 7 bases from J, the junction contained 9 bases not matched to a gene. Germline V gives CDR1 SNHLY, CDR2 FYNNEI. This CDR3 comprises 15 residues. As DNA, the CDR3 is TGTGCCAGCCGCCGGGAGGGGACAGGGGGTGAAAAACTGTTTTTT. Translated: CASRREGTGGEKLFF. The full variable domain, rest sourced from reference TRBV2 and TRBJ1-4, is EPEVTQTPSHQVTQMGQEVILRCVPISNHLYFYWYRQILGQKVEFLVSFYNNEISEKSEIFDDQFSVERPDGSNFTLKIRSTKLEDSAMYFCASRREGTGGEKLFFGSGTQLSVL.